This record looks at one T cell receptor beta chain sequence and its context. Its antigen is undetermined. The PCR had 60 Vbeta and 13 Jbeta primers. Clones were sequenced by immunoSEQ multiplex PCR, and TCRdb holds only the in-frame ones, with some missing. The table includes nearly 110,000 clones, 75% detected once. This specimen comes from a study of cytomegalovirus exposure and HLA in healthy donors. The study's findings and limits: A later analysis found common viral pathogens apparently linked to several of the most significant clusters. Later analysis indicated greater clonal expansion among HLA-associated TCR beta chains than among equally common other chains. The classifier, whose performance was assessed in both the original and validation cohorts, reportedly diagnosed cytomegalovirus status with high specificity and sensitivity.

V lost 0 bases, J lost 2 bases, and 12 bases lay in between. CDR3 length: 15 amino acids. Germline values: CDR1 SGHDT, CDR2 YYEEEE. The rearrangement uses TRBV5-6 and TRBJ2-7; D possibly corresponds to TRBD1 (6 bases). The receptor comes from a male donor in good health and CMV-seropositive. The sequenced sample consisted of PBMCs. CDR3 DNA sequence: TGTGCCAGCAGCTTGGAGGGTACAGGGCCCTACGAGCAGTACTTC. Its translation is CASSLEGTGPYEQYF. Full variable domain (rest looked up from reference TRBV5-6 and TRBJ2-7): DAGVTQSPTHLIKTRGQQVTLRCSPKSGHDTVSWYQQALGQGPQFIFQYYEEEERQRGNFPDRFSGHQFPNYSSELNVNALLLGDSALYLCASSLEGTGPYEQYFGPGTRLTVT.